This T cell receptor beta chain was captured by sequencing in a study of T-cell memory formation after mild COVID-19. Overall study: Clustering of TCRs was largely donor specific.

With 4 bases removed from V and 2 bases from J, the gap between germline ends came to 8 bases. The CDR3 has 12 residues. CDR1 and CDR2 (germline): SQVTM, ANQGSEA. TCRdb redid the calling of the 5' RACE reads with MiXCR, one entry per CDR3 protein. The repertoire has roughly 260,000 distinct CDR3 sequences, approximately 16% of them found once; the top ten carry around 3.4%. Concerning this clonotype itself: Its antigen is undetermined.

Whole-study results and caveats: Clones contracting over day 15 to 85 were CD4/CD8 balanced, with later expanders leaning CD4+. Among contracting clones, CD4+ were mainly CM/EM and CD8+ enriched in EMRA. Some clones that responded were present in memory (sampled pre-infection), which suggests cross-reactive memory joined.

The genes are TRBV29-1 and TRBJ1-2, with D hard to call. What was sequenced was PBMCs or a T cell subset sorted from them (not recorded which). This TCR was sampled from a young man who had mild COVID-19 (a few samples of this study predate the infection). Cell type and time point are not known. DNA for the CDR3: TGCAGCGTTGTAGGCGAAAACTATGGCTACACCTTC. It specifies CSVVGENYGYTF.